This T cell receptor beta chain was sequenced during a study of OX40 agonist ivuxolimab in advanced cancers. Study results and caveats: There were also nonresponders showing low normalized T-cell clonal expansion.

Produced via immunoSEQ multiplex PCR; TCRdb's table is partial and in-frame only. The data hold 60,000 or so clones, with about 88% observed a single time. V trimming: 6 bases; J trimming: 2 bases; junction bases outside the gene matches: 4. This CDR3 is 14 amino acids long. Germline V lookup: CDR1 SNHLY, CDR2 FYNNEI. To note about this clone: Antigen: not known.

Sequences were derived from CD4+ or CD8+ T cells sorted from blood, sampled in a trial of the OX40 agonist ivuxolimab. V usage is TRBV2 and J usage is TRBJ2-3; 8 nucleotides align to TRBD1. The source is an adult with an advanced solid tumor such as melanoma, head and neck, liver or kidney cancer. The CDR3 DNA is TGTGCCAGCAGCACAGGGGGTCTCACAGATACGCAGTATTTT. This encodes CASSTGGLTDTQYF.